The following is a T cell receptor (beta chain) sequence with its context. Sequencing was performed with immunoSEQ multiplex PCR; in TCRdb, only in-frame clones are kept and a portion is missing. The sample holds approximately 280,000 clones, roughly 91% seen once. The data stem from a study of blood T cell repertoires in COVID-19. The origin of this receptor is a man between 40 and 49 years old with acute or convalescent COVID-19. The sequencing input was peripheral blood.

The CDR3 spells CARRDRGDTEAFF. The CDR3 DNA is TGTGCCAGAAGGGACAGGGGCGACACTGAAGCTTTCTTT. J is TRBJ1-1 and V is TRBV7-2, with TRBD1 matching 10 bases. Germline CDR1 and CDR2: SGHTA and FQGNSA. The CDR3 runs to 13 residues. J was trimmed by 3 bases and V by 9 bases; bases with no gene match: 4.